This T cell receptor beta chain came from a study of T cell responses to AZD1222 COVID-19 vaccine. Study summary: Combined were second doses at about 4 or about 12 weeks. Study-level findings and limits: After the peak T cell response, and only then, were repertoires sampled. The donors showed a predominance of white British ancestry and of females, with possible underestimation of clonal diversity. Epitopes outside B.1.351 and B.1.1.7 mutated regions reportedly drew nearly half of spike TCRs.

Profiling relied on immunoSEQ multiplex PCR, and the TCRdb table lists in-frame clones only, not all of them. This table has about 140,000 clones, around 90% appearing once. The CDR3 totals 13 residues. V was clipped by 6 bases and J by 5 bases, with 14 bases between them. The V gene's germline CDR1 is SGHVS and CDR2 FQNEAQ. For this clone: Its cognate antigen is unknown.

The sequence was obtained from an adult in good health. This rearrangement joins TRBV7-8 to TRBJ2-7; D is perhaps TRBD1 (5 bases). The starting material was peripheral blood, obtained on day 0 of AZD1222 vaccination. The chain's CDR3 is CASRARGVHEQYF. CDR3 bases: TGTGCCAGCAGGGCAAGGGGTGTTCACGAGCAGTACTTC.